Only a few counts were recorded for the clone carrying this T cell receptor (beta chain). Its antigen is unidentified. These data come from a study of CD8+CD57+ T cells in acquired aplastic anemia. Across the study: Recorded DNA amounts for sorted CD4+ and CD8+ cells had an average of about 3 ug. Study-wide results and caveats: Patients shared approximately 30 CD8+ CDR3 sequences with controls.

Both TCR beta VDJ combination and CDR3 sequence profiling were carried out. Genomic DNA was the template for this profiling. In TCRdb, the reads were re-called with MiXCR into one record per CDR3 protein. The table includes 300,000 or so distinct CDR3 sequences, 50% to 70% detected once. The junction had 4 bases not matched to a gene; V was cut back by 5 bases and J by 5 bases. CDR3 length equals 15 residues. The germline gives CDR1 SGHTA, CDR2 FQGNSA. The sample consisted of sorted CD4+, CD8+, or CD8+CD57+ T cells (not recorded which) from PBMCs. The sequence derives from a human donor with severe aplastic anemia or a healthy control (not recorded which). V is TRBV7-2 and J is TRBJ2-1; 12 bases agree with TRBD2. CDR3 region: CASSRGLAGNNEQFF. The CDR3 nucleotides are TGTGCCAGCAGCCGAGGACTAGCGGGGAACAATGAGCAGTTCTTC.